These 32 T cell receptor beta chains originate from one sample sequenced in a study of response to subunit inactivated influenza vaccine. TCRdb reprocessed the RT-PCR reads with MiXCR, giving one entry per CDR3 protein. The profile shows around 520,000 distinct CDR3 sequences, about 25% of them singletons. Sequences were derived from CD4+ T cells sorted from PBMCs, sampled around 5 days after vaccination. The receptors come from a man in his forties or fifties who received an inactivated influenza vaccine.

This clonotype occurred a few times. This rearrangement joins TRBV7-9 to TRBJ1-1, with TRBD1 matching over 7 bases. The CDR3 has 14 amino acids. CDR1 and CDR2 (germline): SEHNR, FQNEAQ (reference sequence). V trimming: 3 bases; J trimming: 3 bases; junction bases outside the gene matches: 4. The CDR3 nucleotides read TGTGCCAGCAGCTTCGGAGACAGGGACACTGAAGCTTTCTTT. As protein: CASSFGDRDTEAFF.

Regarding this clonotype: Possible read error: a much larger clone is one base away. In DNA form, the CDR3 reads TGCGCCAGCAGCTTGGACTGGGCGCCCGGGGAGCTGTTTTTT. Residues: CASSLDWAPGELFF. The chain is built from TRBV5-1 and TRBJ2-2; no clear D. The CDR3 covers 14 residues. Germline values: CDR1 SGHRS, CDR2 YFSETQ. Trimming stripped 0 bases from V and 6 bases from J, with 9 bases between.

The chain joins TRBV7-2 to TRBJ2-6, with D perhaps TRBD1 (6 bases). Germline V gene lookup returns CDR1 SGHTA and CDR2 FQGNSA. This CDR3 spans 16 amino acids. V was pared by 6 bases and J by 4 bases, with 16 bases between. The CDR3 sequence is CASSLLQGYGANVLTF. The CDR3 nucleotides are TGTGCCAGCAGTCTCCTCCAGGGGTACGGGGCCAACGTCCTGACTTTC. Full variable domain (remainder filled in from reference TRBV7-2 and TRBJ2-6): GAGVSQSPSNKVTEKGKDVELRCDPISGHTALYWYRQSLGQGLEFLIYFQGNSAPDKSGLPSDRFSAERTGGSVSTLTIQRTQQEDSAVYLCASSLLQGYGANVLTFGAGSRLTVL.

This clonotype came up a few times. The J gene is TRBJ1-1, the V gene TRBV6-2 or TRBV6-3; 7 bases are shared with TRBD1. This CDR3 region has 16 residues. Germline values: CDR1 MNHEY, CDR2 SVGEGT. J lost 10 bases, V lost 3 bases, and 17 bases had no gene match. The CDR3 DNA reads TGTGCCAGCAGTTATGGGGGACAGTTATCTCAAGGTGCAGCTTTCTTT. Protein: CASSYGGQLSQGAAFF.

Here the CDR3 reads CAIRRAKLNTGELFF. As DNA, the CDR3 is TGTGCCATCCGGCGGGCCAAGCTGAACACCGGGGAGCTGTTTTTT. This rearrangement joins TRBV6-2 or TRBV6-3 to TRBJ2-2; TRBD2 might be the D (5 bases). V was trimmed by 10 bases and J by 1 base, leaving 16 bases between them. CDR3 length: 15 residues. In germline, CDR1 is MNHEY, CDR2 SVGEGT.

This clonotype was detected only a few times. CDR3 sequence: CASSKGQTTSSYEQYF. CDR3 coding DNA: TGTGCCAGCAGCAAAGGGCAGACGACGAGCAGCTACGAGCAGTACTTC. The J gene is TRBJ2-7, the V gene TRBV21-1. TRBV21-1 is a documented pseudogene. CDR3 length: 16 residues.

This clonotype was counted only a few times. V is TRBV20-1 and J is TRBJ1-5; D unclear. The CDR3 is 10 amino acids. Per germline, CDR1 DFQATT and CDR2 SNEGSKA (reference sequence). Trimming cost V 7 bases and J 6 bases, with 7 bases left between them. The CDR3 nucleotides are TGCAGTGGAGTTCCTCAGCCCCAGCATTTT. Its protein is CSGVPQPQHF.

As regards this clonotype: A read error may account for a junction end that differs from germline. The CDR3 DNA reads as TGCGCCAGCAGCTTGGACAGGGTAGCGATCTTC. Its protein product is CASSLDRVAIF. This rearrangement joins TRBV5-1 to TRBJ2-1; tentatively, D is TRBD1 (6 bases). Germline lookup yields CDR1 SGHRS and CDR2 YFSETQ. The CDR3 is 11 residues long.

This clonotype came up many times. The V and J genes are TRBV27 and TRBJ1-1, with D tentatively TRBD1 (5 bases). CDR1 is MNHEY and CDR2 is SMNVEV in the germline V gene (reference sequence). V lost 6 bases and J lost 0, with 17 bases in between. The length of the CDR3 is 16 residues. The CDR3 spells CASRNTGLLMNTEAFF. DNA of the CDR3: TGTGCCAGCAGGAATACAGGCCTGCTTATGAACACTGAAGCTTTCTTT.

The chain couples TRBV4-2 to TRBJ2-1; 12 bases align to TRBD2. The CDR3 extends over 17 amino acids. V lost 1 base to trimming and J lost 7 bases; unmatched junction nucleotides: 8. CDR1 LGHNA and CDR2 YNFKEQ come from the germline V gene. CDR3 protein: CASSQGGLAGFANEQFF. CDR3 in DNA: TGTGCCAGCAGCCAAGGTGGACTAGCGGGATTTGCTAATGAGCAGTTCTTC.

This chain connects TRBV28 to TRBJ1-5; the D is unclear. V gave up 6 bases and J gave up 0 bases, with 12 bases separating them. The CDR3 contains 15 residues. CDR1 and CDR2 (germline): MDHEN, SYDVKM. The CDR3 reads CASRIDITSNQPQHF. The CDR3 DNA sequence: TGTGCCAGCAGGATCGACATTACTAGCAATCAGCCCCAGCATTTT.

This clonotype was counted only a few times. The chain carries TRBV6-5 and TRBJ1-5; D is unclear. The CDR3 has 11 amino acids. Trimming left V 2 bases short and J 7 bases short, with 3 bases between. Germline-derived CDR1 and CDR2 are MNHEY and SVGAGI. The CDR3 DNA sequence: TGTGCCAGCAGTTACGTACAGCCCCAGCATTTT. Translation gives CASSYVQPQHF.

This clonotype was seen more than once but under ten times. The chain couples TRBV3-1 to TRBJ2-7; possible D gene TRBD1, 6 bases. The CDR3 has 12 amino acids. V was trimmed by 4 bases and J by 6 bases, leaving 10 bases between them. CDR1 and CDR2 (germline): LGHDT, YNNKEL (reference sequence). CDR3 nucleotide sequence: TGTGCCAGCAGCCGACCGACAGGCGAGCAGTACTTC. It is translated as CASSRPTGEQYF.

This chain connects TRBV20-1 to TRBJ1-1; D perhaps matches TRBD1 (6 bases). In germline, CDR1 is DFQATT, CDR2 SNEGSKA (reference sequence). The CDR3 has 13 amino acids. The V end was cut by 6 bases, the J end by 5 bases, with 16 bases between. The CDR3 here is CSATQGRGTEAFF. CDR3 DNA sequence: TGCAGTGCGACACAGGGAAGGGGAACTGAAGCTTTCTTT.

There are a few counts of this clonotype. The chain is built from TRBV2 and TRBJ2-7; D call uncertain. Germline CDR1 SNHLY, CDR2 FYNNEI. Between the trimmed V and J ends, which lost 3 bases and 3 bases, there was a span of 6 bases. The CDR3 totals 12 residues. The CDR3 protein is CASSDQVYEQYF. The CDR3 nucleotides are TGTGCCAGCAGTGACCAGGTCTACGAGCAGTACTTC.

This clonotype has at least ten counts. The V and J genes are TRBV9 and TRBJ2-5; D ambiguous. Trimming removed 0 bases at V and 5 bases at J, with 11 bases between. The germline CDR1 and CDR2 sequences are SGDLS and YYNGEE. The CDR3 loop spans 14 amino acids. The CDR3 region has the DNA TGTGCCAGCAGCGTAGGGGTTTTTCGGGAGACCCAGTACTTC. Amino acid sequence: CASSVGVFRETQYF.

This clonotype was detected only a few times. The V gene is TRBV5-1, the J gene TRBJ2-1; TRBD2 matches at 16 bases. From germline, CDR1 is SGHRS and CDR2 YFSETQ. There are 16 residues in the CDR3. V lost 4 bases to trimming and J lost 4 bases; unmatched junction nucleotides: 2. The CDR3 DNA reads TGCGCCAGCAGCGGGGGACTAGCGGGAGGGTACAATGAGCAGTTCTTC. Translated, it gives CASSGGLAGGYNEQFF.

This clonotype has just a few counts. V gene TRBV18 combines with J gene TRBJ1-5; 7 positions agree with TRBD1. This CDR3 has 14 residues. CDR1 is KGHSH and CDR2 is LQKENI in the germline V gene. Trimming at V came to 4 bases and at J to 7 bases, leaving 7 bases not matched to a gene. This CDR3 is CASSLAGDRQPQHF. In DNA form, the CDR3 reads TGTGCCAGCTCACTAGCAGGGGACAGACAGCCCCAGCATTTT.

This chain connects TRBV10-3 to TRBJ2-7; 10 bases match TRBD1. Germline V gene data show CDR1 as ENHRY and CDR2 as SYGVKD. The CDR3 has 15 amino acids. V dropped 4 bases and J dropped 4; count of bases not matched to a gene: 7. In DNA, the CDR3 is TGTGCCATCAGTGCAACGGACAGGGGGGCTTACGAGCAGTACTTC. Its protein is CAISATDRGAYEQYF.

The chain couples TRBV20-1 to TRBJ1-5, with a weak D call TRBD1 (6 bases). Germline-derived CDR1 and CDR2 are DFQATT and SNEGSKA (reference sequence). Trimming cost V 5 bases and J 6 bases, with 14 bases left between them. The CDR3 runs 13 residues. The CDR3 DNA follows: TGCAGTGCTGTGACAGGTAACGGTCAGCCCCAGCATTTT. Translated, it gives CSAVTGNGQPQHF.

The rearrangement links TRBV12-3 or TRBV12-4 to TRBJ2-3; 7 bases map to TRBD1. The CDR3 spans 15 residues. Trimming removed 6 bases from V and 5 bases from J; junction bases left unmatched: 11. The CDR3, as DNA: TGTGCCAGCAGCCCCGGATACAGGGGATTAGATACGCAGTATTTT. Encoded protein: CASSPGYRGLDTQYF.

This clonotype was detected a few times. The CDR3 DNA reads TGTGCCAGCAGGCTTAGCGGGGGGGCAAATGAGCAGTTCTTC. Protein: CASRLSGGANEQFF. V gene TRBV12-3 or TRBV12-4 combines with J gene TRBJ2-1, with TRBD2 matching 11 bases. After removal of 6 bases from V and 7 bases from J, the junction contained 5 bases not matched to a gene. The CDR3 length is 14 residues.

In this sample, this clonotype turned up a few times. The V gene is TRBV10-3, the J gene TRBJ2-5; D is unresolved. This CDR3 is 12 amino acids long. The germline V and J ends were trimmed by 6 bases and 2 bases, with 7 bases remaining between them. Germline assignment: CDR1 ENHRY and CDR2 SYGVKD. The CDR3: CAIRGSQETQYF. In nucleotides, the CDR3 is TGTGCCATCAGGGGATCGCAAGAGACCCAGTACTTC.

This clonotype was picked up many times. The V call is TRBV7-2, the J call TRBJ2-3, with D perhaps matching TRBD2 (6 bases). The CDR3 consists of 15 residues. V was trimmed by 5 bases and J by 2 bases, leaving 14 bases between them. Germline V CDR1 and CDR2: SGHTA, FQGNSA. The CDR3 spells CASSAGSSYTDTQYF. DNA of the CDR3: TGTGCCAGCAGCGCGGGGTCCTCGTACACAGATACGCAGTATTTT.

The chain employs TRBV7-2 and TRBJ2-3; 9 bases agree with TRBD2. V trimming: 1 base; J trimming: 2 bases; junction bases outside the gene matches: 13. The length of the CDR3 is 19 residues. The germline V gene has CDR1 SGHTA and CDR2 FQGNSA. The CDR3 loop is CASSLGPAGAGGTTDTQYF. The CDR3 bases are TGTGCCAGCAGCTTAGGGCCGGCTGGAGCGGGGGGAACCACAGATACGCAGTATTTT. The variable domain in full, with the rest retrieved from reference TRBV7-2 and TRBJ2-3, is GAGVSQSPSNKVTEKGKDVELRCDPISGHTALYWYRQSLGQGLEFLIYFQGNSAPDKSGLPSDRFSAERTGGSVSTLTIQRTQQEDSAVYLCASSLGPAGAGGTTDTQYFGPGTRLTVL.

The chain employs TRBV29-1 and TRBJ2-1; D not certain. Trimming took off 3 bases at V and 4 bases at J, with 7 bases between the two ends. Per the germline V gene, CDR1 is SQVTM and CDR2 is ANQGSEA. There are 12 residues in the CDR3. The CDR3 nucleotides are TGCAGCGTTGATCTCACGTACAATGAGCAGTTCTTC. Protein: CSVDLTYNEQFF.

This clonotype occurred once. The V gene is TRBV6-2 or TRBV6-3, the J gene TRBJ1-4; no reliable D call. This CDR3 has 14 amino acids. Trimming stripped 7 bases from V and 0 bases from J, with 9 bases between. CDR1 is MNHEY, CDR2 SVGEGT, per germline. Here the CDR3 DNA reads TGTGCCAGCACAGACTTCTCAACTAATGAAAAACTGTTTTTT. It codes for CASTDFSTNEKLFF.

The chain has TRBV20-1 and TRBJ2-1, with D uncertain. Per the germline V gene, CDR1 is DFQATT and CDR2 is SNEGSKA (reference sequence). The CDR3 consists of 16 residues. Trimming shortened V by 3 bases and J by 0 bases, and 15 bases separated the two germline ends. In nucleotides, the CDR3 is TGCAGTGCTAGCGAGCTCACCCCGGCCTCCTACAATGAGCAGTTCTTC. It codes for CSASELTPASYNEQFF.

This clonotype was seen many times. This chain connects TRBV27 to TRBJ2-7, with D perhaps matching TRBD2 (6 bases). This CDR3 contains 13 residues. Germline CDR1 reads MNHEY; CDR2 reads SMNVEV (reference sequence). V dropped 6 bases and J dropped 9 bases, with 18 bases sitting between them. CDR3 bases: TGTGCCAGCAGGGACTACGCCGGCCTCGTGCAGTACTTC. It yields the protein CASRDYAGLVQYF.

This clonotype was counted a few times. This chain connects TRBV20-1 to TRBJ2-2; TRBD2 might be the D (6 bases). Trimming stripped 2 bases from V and 0 bases from J, with 13 bases between. This CDR3 comprises 16 residues. CDR1 and CDR2 from the germline V gene are DFQATT and SNEGSKA (reference sequence). This CDR3 is CSARYGSGANTGELFF. As DNA, the CDR3 is TGCAGTGCTAGATATGGTAGCGGCGCGAACACCGGGGAGCTGTTTTTT.

The chain joins TRBV5-1 to TRBJ2-1; weak D call: TRBD2 (5 bases). V lost 5 bases and J 5 bases, leaving 17 bases between the germline ends. CDR3 size: 15 residues. Germline assignment: CDR1 SGHRS and CDR2 YFSETQ. CDR3 residues: CASRYGIDTNNEQFF. In DNA, the CDR3 is TGCGCCAGCAGATACGGGATAGACACAAACAATGAGCAGTTCTTC.

The chain has TRBV15 and TRBJ2-5, with D tentatively TRBD2 (5 bases). Germline V lookup: CDR1 LNHNV, CDR2 YYDKDF (reference sequence). The CDR3 totals 14 residues. Trimming took off 0 bases at V and 3 bases at J, with 8 bases between the two ends. The CDR3 protein is CATSRDNGKETQYF. CDR3 in DNA: TGTGCCACCAGCAGAGATAACGGGAAAGAGACCCAGTACTTC.